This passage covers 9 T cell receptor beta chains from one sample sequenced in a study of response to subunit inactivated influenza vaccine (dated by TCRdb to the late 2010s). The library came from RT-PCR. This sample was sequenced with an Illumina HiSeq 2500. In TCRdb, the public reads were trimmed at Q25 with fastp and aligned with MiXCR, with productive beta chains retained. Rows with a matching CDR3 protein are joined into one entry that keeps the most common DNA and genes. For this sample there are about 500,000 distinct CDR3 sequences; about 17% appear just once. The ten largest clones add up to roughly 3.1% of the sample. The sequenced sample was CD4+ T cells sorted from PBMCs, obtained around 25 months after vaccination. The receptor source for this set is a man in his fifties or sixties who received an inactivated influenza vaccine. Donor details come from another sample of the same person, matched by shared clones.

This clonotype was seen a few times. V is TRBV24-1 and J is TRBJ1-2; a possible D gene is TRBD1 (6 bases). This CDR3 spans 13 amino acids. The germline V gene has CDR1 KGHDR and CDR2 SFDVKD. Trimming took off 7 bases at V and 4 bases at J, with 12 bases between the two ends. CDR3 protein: CATRDRSFYGYTF. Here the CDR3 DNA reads TGTGCCACCAGAGACAGGAGCTTCTATGGCTACACCTTC.

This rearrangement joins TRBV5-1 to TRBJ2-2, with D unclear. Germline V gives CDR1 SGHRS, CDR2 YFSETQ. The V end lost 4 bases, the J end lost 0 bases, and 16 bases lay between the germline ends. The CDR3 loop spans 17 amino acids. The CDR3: CASSPVAGRSNTGELFF. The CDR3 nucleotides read TGCGCCAGCAGCCCGGTGGCAGGCCGATCGAACACCGGGGAGCTGTTTTTT.

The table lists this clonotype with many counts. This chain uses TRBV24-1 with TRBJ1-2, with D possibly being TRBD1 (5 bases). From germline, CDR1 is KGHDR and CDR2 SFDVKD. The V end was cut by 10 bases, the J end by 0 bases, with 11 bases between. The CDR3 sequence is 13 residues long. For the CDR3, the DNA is TGTGCCACTAGAGGGGCGGCTAACTATGGCTACACCTTC. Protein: CATRGAANYGYTF.

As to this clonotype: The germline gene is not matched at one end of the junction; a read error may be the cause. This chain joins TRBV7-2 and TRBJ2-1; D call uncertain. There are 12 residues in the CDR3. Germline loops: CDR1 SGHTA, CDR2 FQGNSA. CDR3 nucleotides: TGTTCCAGCAGCTTTGACGGATCCCATCAGTTCTTC. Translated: CSSSFDGSHQFF.

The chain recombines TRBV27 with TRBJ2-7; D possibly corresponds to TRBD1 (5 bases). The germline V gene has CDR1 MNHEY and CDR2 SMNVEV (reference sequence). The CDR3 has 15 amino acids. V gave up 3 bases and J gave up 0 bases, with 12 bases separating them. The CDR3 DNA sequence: TGTGCCAGCAGTTTCATCCAGGGATTCTCCTACGAGCAGTACTTC. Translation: CASSFIQGFSYEQYF.

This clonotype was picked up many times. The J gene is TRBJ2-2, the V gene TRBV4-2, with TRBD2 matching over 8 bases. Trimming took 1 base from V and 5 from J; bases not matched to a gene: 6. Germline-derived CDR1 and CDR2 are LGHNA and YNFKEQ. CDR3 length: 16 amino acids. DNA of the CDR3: TGTGCCAGCAGCCAAGCGGGGGGGCTTGGAACCGGGGAGCTGTTTTTT. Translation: CASSQAGGLGTGELFF.

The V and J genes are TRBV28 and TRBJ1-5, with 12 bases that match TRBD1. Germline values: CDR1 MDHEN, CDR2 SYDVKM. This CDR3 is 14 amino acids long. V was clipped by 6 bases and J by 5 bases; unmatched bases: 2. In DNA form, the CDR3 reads TGTGCCAGCAGATGGGACAGGGGGCATCAGCCCCAGCATTTT. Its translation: CASRWDRGHQPQHF. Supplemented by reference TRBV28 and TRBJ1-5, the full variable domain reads DVKVTQSSRYLVKRTGEKVFLECVQDMDHENMFWYRQDPGLGLRLIYFSYDVKMKEKGDIPEGYSVSREKKERFSLILESASTNQTSMYLCASRWDRGHQPQHFGDGTRLSIL.

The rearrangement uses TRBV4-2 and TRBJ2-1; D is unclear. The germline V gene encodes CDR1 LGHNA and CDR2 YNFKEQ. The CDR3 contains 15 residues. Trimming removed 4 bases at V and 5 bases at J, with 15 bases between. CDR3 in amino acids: CASSLRTLSNNEQFF. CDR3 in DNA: TGTGCCAGCAGCCTAAGGACCCTATCTAACAATGAGCAGTTCTTC.

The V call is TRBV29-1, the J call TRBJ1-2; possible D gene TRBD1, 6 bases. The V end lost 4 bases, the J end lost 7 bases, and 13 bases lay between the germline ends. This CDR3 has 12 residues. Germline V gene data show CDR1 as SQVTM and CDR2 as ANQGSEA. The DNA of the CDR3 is TGCAGCGTTGTGTGGGGGGCCCTTGGCTACACCTTC. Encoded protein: CSVVWGALGYTF.